This T cell receptor beta chain originates from a study of T cell repertoires in cytomegalovirus infection. About the study: Signatures in public TCR beta sequences pointed to both CMV infection and matching HLA type. Notes on the study in general: The cumulative frequency of public TCR beta families identified carriers of CMV plus the relevant HLA. The ex vivo response was dominated by HLA-C-restricted CMV-specific TCR beta clonotypes.

This clonotype was counted between two and nine times. Its specificity is unknown. This CDR3 comprises 14 residues. V dropped 3 bases and J dropped 7 bases, with 10 bases sitting between them. One entry per CDR3 protein results from TCRdb running MiXCR on the reads. The table includes some 440,000 distinct CDR3 sequences, 31% detected once. The rearrangement links TRBV23-1 to TRBJ1-6, with TRBD1 as a possible D gene (5 bases). TRBV23-1 is reported as an ORF; its role is uncertain. The receptor was isolated from a human donor in good health (CMV status not recorded). Some clones in this sample may be carry-over from other donors' samples. Sequencing was carried out using PBMCs. For the CDR3, the DNA is TGCGCCAGCAGTCATCCCAGGGTAAATTCACCCCTCCACTTT. This codes for CASSHPRVNSPLHF.